The 25 T cell receptor beta chains given below trace back to one sample, sequenced in a study of shared clonotypes between healthy human individuals (dated by TCRdb to 2020 to 2022). The library relied on the immunoSEQ multiplex PCR assay. Not all clones reach the TCRdb copy of this immuneACCESS table, which keeps in-frame sequences only. Checked studies attribute under half of the gap to unresolved V genes and leave the rest unexplained. This sample comprises about 2.4 million clones, around nine tenths of them detected only once. Jointly, the top ten make up over 0.12% of the sample. The sequenced material came from naive CD4+ T cells sorted from blood. The cell subset or site label of this sample denotes: CD45RA+ positively selected. These receptors were obtained from a man younger than 30 in good health.

The chain links TRBV7-2 to TRBJ2-6; maybe TRBD2 (6 bases). V dropped 3 bases and J dropped 2 bases, with 11 bases sitting between them. This CDR3 contains 16 residues. CDR1 SGHTA and CDR2 FQGNSA come from the germline V gene. The CDR3 loop is CASSLGGSPGANVLTF. CDR3 coding DNA: TGTGCCAGCAGCTTGGGGGGTAGCCCTGGGGCCAACGTCCTGACTTTC.

The V gene is TRBV7-9, the J gene TRBJ2-7; 7 bases line up with TRBD1. This CDR3 contains 14 residues. Germline V gene sequence: CDR1 SEHNR, CDR2 FQNEAQ (reference sequence). V trimming: 6 bases; J trimming: 2 bases; junction bases outside the gene matches: 7. The DNA for the CDR3 is TGTGCCAGCAGTTCGGACAGGTATACCTACGAGCAGTACTTC. It translates to CASSSDRYTYEQYF.

The chain carries TRBV7-8 and TRBJ1-4; D gene unclear. The CDR3 sequence is 16 residues long. V dropped 3 bases and J dropped 2 bases, with 13 bases sitting between them. The germline gives CDR1 SGHVS, CDR2 FQNEAQ. CDR3 in amino acids: CASSLRHGSTNEKLFF. Written as DNA, the CDR3 is TGTGCCAGCAGCTTGAGACACGGGTCGACTAATGAAAAACTGTTTTTT.

The chain employs TRBV6-1 and TRBJ2-3; no firm D call. Trimming pared 8 bases from V and 0 bases from J, leaving 15 bases between. CDR1 is MNHNS, CDR2 SASEGT, per germline. This CDR3 has 15 amino acids. The CDR3 region has the DNA TGTGCCAGCTGGCGTTCGGGCAGGAGCACAGATACGCAGTATTTT. This codes for CASWRSGRSTDTQYF.

The rearrangement links TRBV11-2 to TRBJ2-3; 10 nucleotides match TRBD2. The CDR3 contains 15 residues. Trimming removed 6 bases from V and 6 bases from J; junction bases left unmatched: 9. Germline CDR1 reads SGHAT; CDR2 reads FQNNGV. CDR3 sequence (DNA): TGTGCCAGCAGGCCTAGCGGGGGCCTACGCGATACGCAGTATTTT. It encodes CASRPSGGLRDTQYF.

This clone was counted a few times. The J gene is TRBJ1-2, the V gene TRBV30; D is uncertain. CDR1 and CDR2 (germline): GTSNPN, SVGIG (reference sequence). V was cut by 2 bases and J by 5 bases, with 18 bases left in between. This CDR3 has 15 residues. The CDR3 region has the DNA TGTGCCTGGAGTTCGGCCCAAAGCCCCTGGTATGGCTACACCTTC. Protein sequence: CAWSSAQSPWYGYTF.

This clone was counted once. Other DNA sequences from this sample encode an identical CDR3 as well. CDR3 sequence: CASSYDRGSGYTF. DNA for the CDR3: TGTGCCAGCAGTTACGACAGGGGAAGCGGCTACACCTTC. V usage is TRBV6-5 and J usage is TRBJ1-2; 8 positions match TRBD1. This CDR3 is built from 13 residues. Trimming took 2 bases from V and 8 from J; bases not matched to a gene: 4. In germline, CDR1 is MNHEY, CDR2 SVGAGI.

This chain uses TRBV9 with TRBJ2-5; perhaps D is TRBD1 or TRBD2 (5 bases each). From germline, CDR1 is SGDLS and CDR2 YYNGEE. The CDR3 consists of 14 residues. The V and J ends lost 3 bases and 5 bases respectively, with 14 bases between them. The CDR3 reads CASSAQSWGETQYF. The CDR3, as DNA: TGTGCCAGCAGCGCCCAGAGTTGGGGGGAGACCCAGTACTTC.

In its sample, this clone was seen once. This chain joins TRBV9 and TRBJ2-5; unclear D gene. V gave up 0 bases and J gave up 7 bases, with 16 bases separating them. The CDR3 is made up of 15 amino acids. CDR1 SGDLS and CDR2 YYNGEE come from the germline V gene. The CDR3 loop reads CASSVAGLLIGTQYF. CDR3 bases: TGTGCCAGCAGCGTAGCGGGCTTGCTTATCGGGACCCAGTACTTC. The complete variable domain, with remaining parts taken from reference TRBV9 and TRBJ2-5, reads DSGVTQTPKHLITATGQRVTLRCSPRSGDLSVYWYQQSLDQGLQFLIQYYNGEERAKGNILERFSAQQFPDLHSELNLSSLELGDSALYFCASSVAGLLIGTQYFGPGTRLLVL.

The chain couples TRBV9 to TRBJ2-1; 12 bases align to TRBD2. Germline V gene lookup returns CDR1 SGDLS and CDR2 YYNGEE. Unmatched junction bases numbered 7, after V lost 4 bases and J lost 5 bases. The CDR3 extends over 16 amino acids. This CDR3 reads CASSLRTSGNHNEQFF. The CDR3 region has the DNA TGTGCCAGCAGCCTCAGGACTAGCGGGAACCACAATGAGCAGTTCTTC.

The CDR3 sequence is CAISESVPGQGYGYTF. As DNA, the CDR3 is TGTGCCATCAGTGAGTCCGTTCCGGGACAGGGGTATGGCTACACCTTC. The chain links TRBV10-3 to TRBJ1-2; TRBD1 matches 10 bases. Germline CDR1 is ENHRY and CDR2 is SYGVKD. V was pared by 0 bases and J by 5 bases, with 6 bases of the junction left unmatched. The CDR3 length is 16 residues.

About this clone: In the same sample, other DNA sequences code for this CDR3. This rearrangement joins TRBV19 to TRBJ2-5, with D perhaps matching TRBD1 or TRBD2 (5 bases each). Trimming left V 3 bases short and J 1 base short, with 6 bases between. Germline V CDR1 and CDR2: LNHDA, SQIVND (reference sequence). The CDR3 covers 13 residues. The CDR3 loop reads CASSIGAQETQYF. The CDR3 nucleotides read TGTGCCAGTAGTATCGGGGCCCAAGAGACCCAGTACTTC.

V and J are TRBV19 and TRBJ1-2; no clear D. Trimming removed 7 bases at V and 3 bases at J, with 9 bases between. The CDR3 runs 12 residues. From germline, CDR1 is LNHDA and CDR2 SQIVND (reference sequence). As DNA, the CDR3 is TGTGCCAGTAAACAGTCCTACTATGGCTACACCTTC. It encodes CASKQSYYGYTF.

The sample holds one count of this clone. The J gene is TRBJ1-3, the V gene TRBV5-4, with D maybe TRBD1 (6 bases). Trimming pared 1 base from V and 4 bases from J, leaving 12 bases between. CDR1 is SGHNT, CDR2 YYREEE, per germline (reference sequence). The CDR3 covers 15 residues. The CDR3 reads CASSLQGLEGNTIYF. The CDR3 nucleotides read TGTGCCAGCAGCTTGCAGGGGTTGGAGGGAAACACCATATATTTT.

The chain carries TRBV11-3 and TRBJ2-1, with D hard to call. In germline, CDR1 is SGHNT, CDR2 YENEEA. V lost 1 base, J lost 7 bases, and 2 bases lay in between. The CDR3 totals 11 residues. CDR3 DNA sequence: TGTGCCAGCAGCTTAGCGAATGAGCAGTTCTTC. Translating it yields CASSLANEQFF.

The V and J genes are TRBV18 and TRBJ2-3; 9 bases match TRBD2. CDR3 length: 16 residues. Germline assignment: CDR1 KGHSH and CDR2 LQKENI. The V gene end was trimmed by 3 bases and the J gene end by 5 bases; junction bases not matched to a gene: 9. CDR3 residues: CASSPRSSGRKDTQYF. The CDR3 DNA reads as TGTGCCAGCTCACCTAGAAGTAGCGGGAGAAAAGATACGCAGTATTTT.

This clone occurred once. The CDR3 region has the DNA TGTGCCAGCAGCTTGGCCAGGACAGGGGCCTACGAGCAGTACTTC. Encoded protein: CASSLARTGAYEQYF. The chain employs TRBV5-6 and TRBJ2-7; 9 bases match TRBD1. This CDR3 has 15 amino acids. Germline CDR1 is SGHDT and CDR2 is YYEEEE. The V segment lost 0 bases and the J segment 2 bases; nucleotides outside the gene matches: 3.

This clone was found once. This chain connects TRBV2 to TRBJ2-3; 9 bases are a match to TRBD1. CDR3 length: 18 amino acids. Germline-derived CDR1 and CDR2 are SNHLY and FYNNEI. Trimming at V came to 7 bases and at J to 0 bases, leaving 14 bases not matched to a gene. This chain's CDR3 is CASTTGTGIRSSTDTQYF. DNA of the CDR3: TGTGCCAGCACTACTGGGACAGGGATAAGATCTAGCACAGATACGCAGTATTTT. The whole variable domain, remainder taken from reference TRBV2 and TRBJ2-3, is EPEVTQTPSHQVTQMGQEVILRCVPISNHLYFYWYRQILGQKVEFLVSFYNNEISEKSEIFDDQFSVERPDGSNFTLKIRSTKLEDSAMYFCASTTGTGIRSSTDTQYFGPGTRLTVL.

This clone was picked up one time. The chain has TRBV11-2 and TRBJ2-7; 7 nucleotides line up with TRBD1. Trimming removed 4 bases from V and 0 bases from J; junction bases left unmatched: 18. Germline V CDR1 and CDR2: SGHAT, FQNNGV. The CDR3 has 19 amino acids. Here the CDR3 DNA reads TGTGCCAGCAGCTCCCCGGGACAGAGCAAAATTTTTTACTCCTACGAGCAGTACTTC. It codes for CASSSPGQSKIFYSYEQYF.

V and J are TRBV30 and TRBJ2-3, with no clear D. V shed 4 bases and J shed 3 bases, with 11 bases lying between them. From germline, CDR1 is GTSNPN and CDR2 SVGIG (reference sequence). The CDR3 spans 13 residues. The DNA of the CDR3 is TGTGCCTGGAATGTAAGAAGTACAGATACGCAGTATTTT. Its protein product is CAWNVRSTDTQYF.

The J gene is TRBJ2-3, the V gene TRBV30, with 13 bases fitting TRBD2. This CDR3 has 15 residues. V was clipped by 7 bases and J by 8 bases; unmatched bases: 12. Germline CDR1 is GTSNPN and CDR2 is SVGIG (reference sequence). The CDR3 sequence is CASPQTSGGIPTQYF. The CDR3 DNA follows: TGTGCCTCACCCCAGACTAGCGGGGGGATCCCTACGCAGTATTTT.

V is TRBV5-6 and J is TRBJ2-7; weak D call: TRBD1 (6 bases). From germline, CDR1 is SGHDT and CDR2 YYEEEE. V was shortened by 5 bases and J by 5 bases, with 23 bases between the two germline ends. The CDR3 is 16 amino acids. The CDR3 region is CASSQLGQTQLNEQYF. The CDR3 bases are TGTGCCAGCAGTCAACTAGGACAGACGCAATTAAACGAGCAGTACTTC.

V and J are TRBV10-3 and TRBJ2-7; 8 bases map to TRBD1. V shed 3 bases, J shed 3 bases, and the junction held 4 bases outside the gene matches. This CDR3 comprises 14 residues. In germline, CDR1 is ENHRY, CDR2 SYGVKD. For the CDR3, the DNA is TGTGCCATCAGTGAAGTAGGACAGGGCTACGAGCAGTACTTC. As protein: CAISEVGQGYEQYF.

The V call is TRBV30, the J call TRBJ1-2; tentative D call: TRBD1 (5 bases). V shed 3 bases and J shed 5 bases, with 13 bases lying between them. CDR3 length equals 13 residues. The germline gives CDR1 GTSNPN, CDR2 SVGIG (reference sequence). The CDR3 region is CAWRGRGPYGYTF. In DNA, the CDR3 is TGTGCCTGGAGAGGACGGGGCCCTTATGGCTACACCTTC. The variable domain in full, completed from reference TRBV30 and TRBJ1-2, reads SQTIHQWPATLVQPVGSPLSLECTVEGTSNPNLYWYRQAAGRGLQLLFYSVGIGQISSEVPQNLSASRPQDRQFILSSKKLLLSDSGFYLCAWRGRGPYGYTFGSGTRLTVV.

On this clone itself: Other DNA sequences in this sample translate to the same CDR3. This chain uses TRBV5-1 with TRBJ1-4; TRBD1 matches 7 bases. Germline-derived CDR1 and CDR2 are SGHRS and YFSETQ. With V trimmed by 0 bases and J by 3 bases, 2 bases remained unmatched. The CDR3 contains 15 residues. CDR3 protein: CASSLEGASNEKLFF. CDR3 DNA: TGCGCCAGCAGCTTGGAGGGGGCGTCTAATGAAAAACTGTTTTTT.